The subject of this entry is one T cell receptor (beta chain). The data were obtained in a study of T cells in narcolepsy. The CDR3 is 15 amino acids. The germline V gene has CDR1 MNHNY and CDR2 SVGAGI (reference sequence). V lost 7 bases and J 1 base, leaving 16 bases between the germline ends. The table came from immunoSEQ multiplex PCR; TCRdb's copy has only in-frame clones and leaves some out. The data hold 20,000 to 30,000 clones, with almost 85% observed a single time. The rearrangement joins TRBV6-6 to TRBJ1-1; D might be TRBD1 (5 bases). The sequencing sample was made of memory (CD45RA-) CD4+ T cells from blood. The receptor was derived from a human donor in good health. As DNA, the CDR3 is TGTGCCAGCACTCCCTCGGGGGTAGCGAACACTGAAGCTTTCTTT. It encodes CASTPSGVANTEAFF.